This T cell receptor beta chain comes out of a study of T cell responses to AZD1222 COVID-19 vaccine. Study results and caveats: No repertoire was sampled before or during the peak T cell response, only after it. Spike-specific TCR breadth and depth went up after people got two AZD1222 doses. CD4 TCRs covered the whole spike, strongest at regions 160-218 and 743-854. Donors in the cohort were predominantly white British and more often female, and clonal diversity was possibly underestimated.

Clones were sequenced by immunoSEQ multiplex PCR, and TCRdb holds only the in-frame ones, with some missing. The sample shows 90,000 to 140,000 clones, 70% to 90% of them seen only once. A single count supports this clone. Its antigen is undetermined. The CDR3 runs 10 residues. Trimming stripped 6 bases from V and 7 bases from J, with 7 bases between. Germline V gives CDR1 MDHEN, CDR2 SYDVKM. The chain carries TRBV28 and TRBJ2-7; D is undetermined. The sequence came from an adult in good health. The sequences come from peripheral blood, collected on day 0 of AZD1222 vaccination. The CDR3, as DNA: TGTGCCAGCAGCTACGAGGAGCAGTACTTC. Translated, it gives CASSYEEQYF.